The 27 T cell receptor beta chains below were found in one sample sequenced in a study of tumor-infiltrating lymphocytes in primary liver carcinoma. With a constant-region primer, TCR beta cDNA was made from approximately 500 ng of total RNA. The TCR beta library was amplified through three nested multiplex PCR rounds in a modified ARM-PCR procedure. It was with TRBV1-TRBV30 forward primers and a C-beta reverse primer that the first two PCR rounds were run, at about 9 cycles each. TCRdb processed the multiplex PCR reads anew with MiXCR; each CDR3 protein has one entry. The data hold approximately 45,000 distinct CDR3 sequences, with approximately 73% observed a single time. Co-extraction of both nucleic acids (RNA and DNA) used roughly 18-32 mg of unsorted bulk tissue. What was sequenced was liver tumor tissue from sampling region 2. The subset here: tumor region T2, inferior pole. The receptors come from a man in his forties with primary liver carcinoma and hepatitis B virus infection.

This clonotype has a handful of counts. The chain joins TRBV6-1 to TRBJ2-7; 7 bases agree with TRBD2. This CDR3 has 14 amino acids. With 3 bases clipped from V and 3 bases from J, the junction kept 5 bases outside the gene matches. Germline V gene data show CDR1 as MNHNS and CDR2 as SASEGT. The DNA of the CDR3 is TGTGCCAGCAGTGACGGCGGGAGTGGCTACGAGCAGTACTTC. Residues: CASSDGGSGYEQYF.

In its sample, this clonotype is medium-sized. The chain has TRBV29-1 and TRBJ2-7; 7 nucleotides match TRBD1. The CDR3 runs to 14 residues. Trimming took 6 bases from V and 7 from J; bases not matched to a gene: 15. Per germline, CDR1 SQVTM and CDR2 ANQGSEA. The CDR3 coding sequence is TGCAGCGTCCCAGACAGGGTGGATCAGGTTGAGCAGTACTTC. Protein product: CSVPDRVDQVEQYF.

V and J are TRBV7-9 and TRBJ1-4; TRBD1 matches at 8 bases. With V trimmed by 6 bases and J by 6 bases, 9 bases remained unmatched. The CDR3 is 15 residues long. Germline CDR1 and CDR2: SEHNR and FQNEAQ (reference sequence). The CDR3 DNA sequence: TGTGCCAGCAGTCAGCAGGGGGCGACGGATGAAAAACTGTTTTTT. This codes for CASSQQGATDEKLFF.

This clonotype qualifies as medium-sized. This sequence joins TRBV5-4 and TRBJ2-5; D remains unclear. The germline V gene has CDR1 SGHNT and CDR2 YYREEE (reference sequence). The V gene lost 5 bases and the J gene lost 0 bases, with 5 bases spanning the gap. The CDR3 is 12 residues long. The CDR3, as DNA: TGTGCCAGCAGTACGGACCAAGAGACCCAGTACTTC. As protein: CASSTDQETQYF.

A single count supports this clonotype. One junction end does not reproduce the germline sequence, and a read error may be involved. Written as DNA, the CDR3 is TGCGCCAGTAGCTTCGTCAGAGAGAGGGCCAAAAGCACAGATACGCAGTATTTT. Protein sequence: CASSFVRERAKSTDTQYF. The V and J genes are TRBV5-1 and TRBJ2-3, with a weak D call TRBD2 (5 bases). Germline CDR1 SGHRS, CDR2 YFSETQ. This CDR3 region has 18 residues.

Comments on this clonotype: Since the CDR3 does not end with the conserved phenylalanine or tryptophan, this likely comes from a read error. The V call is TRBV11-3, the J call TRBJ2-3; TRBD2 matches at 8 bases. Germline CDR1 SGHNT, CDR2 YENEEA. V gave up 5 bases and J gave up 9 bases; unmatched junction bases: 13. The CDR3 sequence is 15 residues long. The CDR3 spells CASSPGGFQGGTQYY. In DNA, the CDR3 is TGTGCCAGCAGCCCGGGGGGGTTCCAGGGCGGAACGCAGTATTAT.

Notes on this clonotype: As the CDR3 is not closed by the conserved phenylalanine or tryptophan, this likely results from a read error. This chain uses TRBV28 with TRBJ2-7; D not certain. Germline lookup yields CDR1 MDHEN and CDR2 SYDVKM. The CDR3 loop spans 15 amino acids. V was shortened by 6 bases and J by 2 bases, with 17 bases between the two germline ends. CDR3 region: CASRRGVQETYEQYS. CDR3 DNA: TGTGCCAGCAGGAGAGGCGTCCAGGAGACCTACGAGCAGTACTCC.

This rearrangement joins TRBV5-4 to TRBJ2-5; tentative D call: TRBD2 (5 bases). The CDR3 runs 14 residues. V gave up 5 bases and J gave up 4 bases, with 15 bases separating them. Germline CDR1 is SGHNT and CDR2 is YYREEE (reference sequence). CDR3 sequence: CASSLRGHLETQYF. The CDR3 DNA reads TGTGCCAGCAGTTTGAGAGGGCACCTAGAGACCCAGTACTTC.

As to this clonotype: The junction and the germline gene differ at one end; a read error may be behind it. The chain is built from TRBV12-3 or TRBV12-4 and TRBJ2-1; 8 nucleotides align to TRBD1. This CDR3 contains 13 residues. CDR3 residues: CASGLSDRGEQFF. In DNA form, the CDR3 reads TGTGCCAGCGGTTTATCCGACAGGGGAGAGCAATTCTTC.

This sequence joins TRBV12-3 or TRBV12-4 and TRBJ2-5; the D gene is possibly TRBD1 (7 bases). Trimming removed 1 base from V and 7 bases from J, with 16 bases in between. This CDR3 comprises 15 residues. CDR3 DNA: TGTGCCAGCAGTTTAGACCGCGGGACAGAAGGGACCCAGTACTTC. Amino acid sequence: CASSLDRGTEGTQYF.

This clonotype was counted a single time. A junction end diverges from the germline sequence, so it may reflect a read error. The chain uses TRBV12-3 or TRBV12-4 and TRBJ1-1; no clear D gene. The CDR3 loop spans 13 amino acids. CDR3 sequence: CASSPRTNTEAFF. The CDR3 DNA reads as TGTGCCAGCAGTCCTCGGACGAACACTGAGGCTTTCTTT.

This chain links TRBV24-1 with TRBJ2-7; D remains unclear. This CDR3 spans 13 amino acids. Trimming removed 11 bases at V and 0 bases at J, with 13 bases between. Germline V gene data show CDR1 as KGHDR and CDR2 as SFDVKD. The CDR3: CAISNAASYEQYV. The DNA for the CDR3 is TGTGCCATCAGCAACGCGGCCTCCTACGAGCAGTACGTC.

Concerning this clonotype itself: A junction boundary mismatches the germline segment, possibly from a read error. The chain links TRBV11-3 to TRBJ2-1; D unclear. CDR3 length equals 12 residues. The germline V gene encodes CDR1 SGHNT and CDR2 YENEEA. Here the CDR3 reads CASSLNANELLF. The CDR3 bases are TGCGCCAGCAGCTTAAATGCCAATGAGCTGCTCTTC.

DNA of the CDR3: TGTGCCAGTAGTTTAACCACTCATGACGGGGAGACCCAGTACTTC. Amino acids: CASSLTTHDGETQYF. The chain has TRBV11-2 and TRBJ2-5; D is unresolved. The germline gives CDR1 SGHAT, CDR2 FQNNGV. The CDR3 contains 15 residues. Trimming removed 9 bases from V and 5 bases from J, with 22 bases in between. Full variable domain (outside the CDR3, taken from reference TRBV11-2 and TRBJ2-5): EAGVAQSPRYKIIEKRQSVAFWCNPISGHATLYWYQQILGQGPKLLIQFQNNGVVDDSQLPKDRFSAERLKGVDSTLKIQPAKLEDSAVYLCASSLTTHDGETQYFGPGTRLLVL.

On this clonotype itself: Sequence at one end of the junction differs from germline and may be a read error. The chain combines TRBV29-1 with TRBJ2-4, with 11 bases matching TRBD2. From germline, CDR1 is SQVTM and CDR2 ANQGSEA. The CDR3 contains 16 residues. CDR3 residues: CSAGTSGTLAKIIHYF. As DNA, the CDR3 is TGCAGCGCCGGGACTAGCGGAACCCTAGCCAAAATCATTCATTACTTC.

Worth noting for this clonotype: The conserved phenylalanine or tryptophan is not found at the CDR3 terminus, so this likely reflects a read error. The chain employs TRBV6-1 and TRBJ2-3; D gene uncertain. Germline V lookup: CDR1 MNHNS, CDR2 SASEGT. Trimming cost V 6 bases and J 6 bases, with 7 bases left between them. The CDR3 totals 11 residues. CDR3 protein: CASSHTDTQYS. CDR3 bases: TGTGCCAGCAGCCACACGGATACGCAGTATTCT.

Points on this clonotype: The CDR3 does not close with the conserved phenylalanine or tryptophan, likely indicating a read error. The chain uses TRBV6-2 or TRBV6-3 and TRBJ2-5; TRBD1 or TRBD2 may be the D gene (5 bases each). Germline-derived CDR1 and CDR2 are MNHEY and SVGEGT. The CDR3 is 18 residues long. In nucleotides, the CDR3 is TGTGCTAGCAGTTCCCACCATCGGGACCTCCTGTACCAAGAGACCCAGTACTAC. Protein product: CASSSHHRDLLYQETQYY.

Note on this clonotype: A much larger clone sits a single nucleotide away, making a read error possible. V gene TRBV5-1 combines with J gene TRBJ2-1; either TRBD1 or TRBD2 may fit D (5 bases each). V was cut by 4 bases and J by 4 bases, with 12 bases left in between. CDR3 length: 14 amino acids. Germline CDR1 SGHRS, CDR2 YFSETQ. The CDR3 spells CASSLSEGYNEQFF. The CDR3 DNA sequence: TGCGCCAGCAGCCTTAGCGAGGGGTACAATGAGCAGTTCTTC.

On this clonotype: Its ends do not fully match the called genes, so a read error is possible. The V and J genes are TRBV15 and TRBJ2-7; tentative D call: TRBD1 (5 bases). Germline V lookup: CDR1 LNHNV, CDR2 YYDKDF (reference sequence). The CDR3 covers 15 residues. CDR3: CATSLPWGRTYKQYF. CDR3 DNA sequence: TGTGCCACCAGCCTTCCTTGGGGCAGGACCTACAAGCAGTACTTC.

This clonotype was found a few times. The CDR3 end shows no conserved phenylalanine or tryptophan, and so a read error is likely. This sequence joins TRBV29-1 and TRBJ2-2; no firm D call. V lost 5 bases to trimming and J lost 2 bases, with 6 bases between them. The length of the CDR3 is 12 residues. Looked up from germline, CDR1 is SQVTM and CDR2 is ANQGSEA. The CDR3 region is CSVMSNTGELFT. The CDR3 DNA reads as TGCAGCGTTATGAGTAACACCGGGGAGCTGTTTACT.

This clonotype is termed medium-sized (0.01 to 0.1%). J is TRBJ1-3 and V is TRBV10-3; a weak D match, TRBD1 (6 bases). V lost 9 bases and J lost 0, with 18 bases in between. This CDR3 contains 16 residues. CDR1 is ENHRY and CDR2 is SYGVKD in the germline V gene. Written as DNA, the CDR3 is TGTGCCATGACAAACCGGGACACCACCTCTGGAAACACCATATATTTT. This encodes CAMTNRDTTSGNTIYF.

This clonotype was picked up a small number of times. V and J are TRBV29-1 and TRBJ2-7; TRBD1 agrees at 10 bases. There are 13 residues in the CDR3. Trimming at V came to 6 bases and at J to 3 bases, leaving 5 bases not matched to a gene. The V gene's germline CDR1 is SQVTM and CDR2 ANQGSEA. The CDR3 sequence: CSVGQGKGYEQYF. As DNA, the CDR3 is TGCAGCGTGGGACAGGGGAAAGGCTACGAGCAGTACTTC.

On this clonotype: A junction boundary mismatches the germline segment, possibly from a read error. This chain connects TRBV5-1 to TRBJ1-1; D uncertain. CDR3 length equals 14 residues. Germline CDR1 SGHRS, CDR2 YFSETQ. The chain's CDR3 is CASSLDGMNSEAFF. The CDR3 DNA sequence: TGCGCCAGCAGCTTGGACGGCATGAACTCTGAGGCTTTCTTT.

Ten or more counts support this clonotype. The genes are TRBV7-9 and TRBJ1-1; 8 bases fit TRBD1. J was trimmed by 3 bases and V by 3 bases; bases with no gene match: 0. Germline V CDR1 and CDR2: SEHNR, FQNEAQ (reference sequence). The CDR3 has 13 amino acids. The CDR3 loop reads CASSLTGDTEAFF. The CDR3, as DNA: TGTGCCAGCAGCTTGACAGGGGACACTGAAGCTTTCTTT.

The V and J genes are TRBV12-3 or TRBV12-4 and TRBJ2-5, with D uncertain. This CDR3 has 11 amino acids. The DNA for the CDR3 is TGTGTTAGCAGTTTGGGGGAGACCCAGTACTTC. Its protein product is CVSSLGETQYF.

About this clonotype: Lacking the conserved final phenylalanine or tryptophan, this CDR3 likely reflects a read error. This CDR3 is CASSQDMVNEQYL. CDR3 nucleotide sequence: TGTGCCAGCAGCCAGGACATGGTTAATGAGCAGTACTTG. The chain uses TRBV14 and TRBJ2-1; the D gene is possibly TRBD1 (5 bases). The DNA end is a closer match to TRBJ2-7, so the J assignment may be wrong. The CDR3 has 13 residues. The V gene's germline CDR1 is SGHDN and CDR2 FVKESK.

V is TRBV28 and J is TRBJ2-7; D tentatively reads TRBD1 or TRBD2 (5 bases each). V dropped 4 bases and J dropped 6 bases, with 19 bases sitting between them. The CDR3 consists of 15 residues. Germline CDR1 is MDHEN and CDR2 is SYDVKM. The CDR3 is CASSSPGLRAPEQYF. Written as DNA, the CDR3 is TGTGCCAGCAGTTCCCCTGGACTCAGGGCGCCCGAGCAGTACTTC.